The sequence of this T cell receptor (beta chain) was determined in a study of blood T cell repertoires in COVID-19. Study-level information: Sample material is recorded as cDNA or gDNA derived from T cells, B-cell-depleted T cells, or PBMCs.

Here immunoSEQ multiplex PCR was the method, and the copy in TCRdb shows in-frame clones only, minus some. The sample contains 100,000 to 130,000 clones, about four fifths of which appear only once. The CDR3 is 14 residues long. V was cut by 4 bases and J by 3 bases, with 10 bases left in between. Germline assignment: CDR1 LGHDT and CDR2 YNNKEL (reference sequence). Sequenced sample: peripheral blood. The sequence was obtained from a man between 65 and 85 years old with acute or convalescent COVID-19. This chain uses TRBV3-1 (or the pseudogene TRBV3-2) with TRBJ1-5, with D unclear. CDR3 protein: CASSPGLINQPQHF. CDR3 nucleotide sequence: TGTGCCAGCAGCCCCGGTCTAATCAATCAGCCCCAGCATTTT.